This passage covers 3 T cell receptor beta chains from one sample sequenced in a study of blood T cell repertoires in COVID-19. Assay used: immunoSEQ multiplex PCR; TCRdb lists only in-frame clones, some missing. The data contain fewer than 250,000 clones, approximately 80% of them seen just once; the ten biggest clones take up around 11%. The sequenced sample was peripheral blood. Receptor source: a woman in her forties or fifties with acute or convalescent COVID-19.

V gene TRBV27 combines with J gene TRBJ2-7; unclear D gene. Germline CDR1 is MNHEY and CDR2 is SMNVEV (reference sequence). With 5 bases removed from V and 0 bases from J, the gap between germline ends came to 11 bases. This CDR3 has 14 residues. The chain's CDR3 is CASSTRVSSYEQYF. The CDR3 DNA is TGTGCCAGCAGTACCCGCGTAAGCTCCTACGAGCAGTACTTC.

The rearrangement uses TRBV19 and TRBJ1-4, with 7 bases matching TRBD1. Germline-derived CDR1 and CDR2 are LNHDA and SQIVND (reference sequence). The CDR3 sequence is 14 residues long. Unmatched junction bases numbered 7, after V lost 4 bases and J lost 8 bases. The CDR3 DNA is TGTGCCAGTAGTACCCACCGGGACAGAGAAAAACTGTTTTTT. It encodes CASSTHRDREKLFF.

The V gene is TRBV11-2, the J gene TRBJ2-7; 11 bases agree with TRBD2. The CDR3 runs to 15 residues. Germline CDR1 and CDR2: SGHAT and FQNNGV. J was trimmed by 7 bases and V by 5 bases; bases with no gene match: 10. CDR3 loop: CASSLIAGGPGEQYF. For the CDR3, the DNA is TGTGCCAGCAGCCTAATAGCGGGGGGGCCAGGGGAGCAGTACTTC.